This is a list of T cell receptor beta chains from one sample in a study of T cell repertoires in cytomegalovirus infection. One entry per CDR3 protein results from TCRdb running MiXCR on the reads. This table holds 150,000 to 200,000 distinct CDR3 sequences, about 20% found once. Their recognized antigens are unknown. This specimen consisted of CD8+ T cells from cultured PBMCs, obtained from culture after CMV antigen stimulation. These TCRs come from a human donor in good health (CMV status not recorded). Some clones in this sample may be carry-over from other donors' samples. The CDR3 runs from the conserved cysteine through the conserved F or W. A D gene is named only where the DNA matches it firmly. A row's size may be missing; if present it is once, few, many or a size class.

V gene	D gene	clone size	J gene	CDR3 protein	CDR3 DNA
TRBV4-1	.	few	TRBJ1-1	CASSQVWRGNTEAFF	TGCGCCAGCAGCCAAGTGTGGAGGGGGAACACTGAAGCTTTCTTT
TRBV7-6	.	few	TRBJ2-1	CASSLRGAGNEQFF	TGTGCCAGCAGCTTACGGGGGGCGGGAAATGAGCAGTTCTTC
TRBV6-2/TRBV6-3	.	.	TRBJ2-1	CASSYNPGVTYNEQFF	TGTGCCAGCAGTTACAATCCGGGGGTCACCTACAATGAGCAGTTCTTC
TRBV7-2	TRBD2	.	TRBJ2-5	CASSSTSGQETQYF	TGTGCCAGCAGCTCGACTAGCGGGCAAGAGACCCAGTACTTC
TRBV7-8	.	few	TRBJ2-3	CASSLELVRGPDTQYF	TGTGCCAGCAGCTTAGAGTTGGTGCGGGGGCCAGATACGCAGTATTTT
TRBV7-6	.	few	TRBJ1-5	CASSLDRGRQPQHF	TGTGCCAGCAGCTTAGACAGAGGAAGGCAGCCCCAGCATTTT
TRBV12-3/TRBV12-4	.	.	TRBJ1-1	CASSLGSSGSKAFF	TGTGCCAGCAGTTTGGGTTCGAGCGGATCGAAAGCTTTCTTT
TRBV4-1	.	few	TRBJ2-2	CASSHGDLYTGELFF	TGCGCCAGCAGCCACGGGGACTTGTACACCGGGGAGCTGTTTTTT
TRBV7-2	.	few	TRBJ1-5	CASSLGARFNQPQHF	TGTGCCAGCAGCTTAGGGGCCAGGTTCAATCAGCCCCAGCATTTT
TRBV12-3/TRBV12-4	.	many	TRBJ1-5	CASSPAYQPQHF	TGTGCCAGCAGTCCCGCGTATCAGCCCCAGCATTTT
TRBV19	TRBD1	.	TRBJ2-3	CASSNDRAFPTDTQYF	TGTGCCAGTAGTAACGACAGGGCGTTTCCCACAGATACGCAGTATTTT
TRBV6-4	TRBD2	few	TRBJ2-1	CASSDRSGGAHEQFF	TGTGCCAGCAGTGACCGTAGCGGGGGGGCGCATGAGCAGTTCTTC
TRBV6-5	.	.	TRBJ2-2	CASRTALGAPGELFF	TGTGCCAGCAGGACCGCACTAGGGGCCCCTGGGGAGCTGTTTTTT
TRBV7-9	TRBD1	.	TRBJ2-7	CASSFTGGSRNEQYF	TGTGCCAGCAGCTTTACAGGGGGCTCTCGAAACGAGCAGTACTTC
TRBV9	TRBD1	.	TRBJ1-4	CASSVGGTAEKLFF	TGTGCCAGCAGCGTAGGGGGGACAGCTGAAAAACTGTTTTTT
TRBV7-9	.	few	TRBJ2-7	CASSLVQGGSYEQYF	TGTGCCAGCAGCTTAGTACAGGGCGGGAGCTACGAGCAGTACTTC
TRBV6-5	.	.	TRBJ2-5	CASSYSGSEETQYF	TGTGCCAGCAGTTACTCGGGCAGTGAAGAGACCCAGTACTTC
TRBV7-9	.	.	TRBJ2-1	CASSFEWGGGYEQFF	TGTGCCAGCAGCTTTGAGTGGGGGGGCGGTTATGAGCAGTTCTTC
TRBV5-1	.	.	TRBJ1-4	CASSPEVLNEKLFF	TGCGCCAGCAGTCCCGAGGTACTTAATGAAAAACTGTTTTTT
TRBV4-1	.	medium-sized	TRBJ2-5	CASSQAGGLDQETQYF	TGCGCCAGCAGCCAAGCGGGGGGCCTGGACCAAGAGACCCAGTACTTC
TRBV7-9	TRBD2	.	TRBJ2-3	CASSPLAGGPDTQYF	TGTGCCAGCAGCCCTCTAGCGGGGGGGCCAGATACGCAGTATTTT
TRBV7-2	.	.	TRBJ2-7	CASAQGGISYEQYF	TGTGCCAGCGCCCAGGGGGGGATCTCCTACGAGCAGTACTTC